The T cell receptor beta chain described here comes from a study of post-analysis software for immune sequencing data. Details on this clonotype: The antigen is unknown. An end of the junction differs from the germline gene, which may be a read error.

This CDR3 region has 13 residues. Study conclusions and caveats: Samples from a shared batch, those prepared together, strongly co-clustered by F measure. Five TRBV segments occurring more often in patients than controls included TRBV5-6, TRBV5-1 and TRBV20-1.

Unique molecular identifiers were carried by the TCR beta cDNA libraries. TCRdb reanalysed the PCR reads using MiXCR and keeps one entry per CDR3 protein. The sample lists roughly 870,000 distinct CDR3 sequences; about 57% were seen once. Material: blood. This receptor was identified in a girl between 5 and 17 years old with multiple sclerosis. The chain uses TRBV12-3 or TRBV12-4 and TRBJ1-2; D not certain. In nucleotides, the CDR3 is TGTGCCAGCAGCTTAGGAGCGGACGATGGCTACACCTTC. Translation: CASSLGADDGYTF.